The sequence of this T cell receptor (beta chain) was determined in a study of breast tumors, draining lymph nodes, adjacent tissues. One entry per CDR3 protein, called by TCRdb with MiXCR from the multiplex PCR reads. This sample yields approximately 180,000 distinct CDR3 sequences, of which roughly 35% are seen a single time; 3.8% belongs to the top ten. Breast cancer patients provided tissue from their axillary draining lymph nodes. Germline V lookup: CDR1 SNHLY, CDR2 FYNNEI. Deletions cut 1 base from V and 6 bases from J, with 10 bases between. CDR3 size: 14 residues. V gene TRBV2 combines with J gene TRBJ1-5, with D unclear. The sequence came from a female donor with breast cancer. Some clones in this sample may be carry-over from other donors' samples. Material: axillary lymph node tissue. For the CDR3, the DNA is TGTGCCAGCAGTGAAGAGCAAGGGTTTCAGCCCCAGCATTTT. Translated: CASSEEQGFQPQHF.